This T cell receptor (beta chain) was identified in a study of blood T cell repertoires in COVID-19. Turning to the study itself: Acute-phase and convalescent COVID-19 samples originated in the United States, Italy and Spain. T cells, B-cell-depleted T cells, or PBMCs supplied cDNA or gDNA.

The CDR3 contains 14 residues. Trimming cost V 4 bases and J 6 bases; bases outside gene matches: 6. Germline V gene sequence: CDR1 SGHRS, CDR2 YFSETQ. In the original workflow: It was from reference gene primer amplification that nucleated cell counts were estimated. Sequencing used immunoSEQ multiplex PCR; TCRdb keeps in-frame clones, though not all of them. The V and J calls and the clone size are those of that table, but D and trimming were determined from the DNA. Of about 180,000 clones in the sample, roughly nine tenths are singletons; the top ten hold more than 20%. The sequenced material came from peripheral blood. The V and J genes are TRBV5-1 and TRBJ2-2; 7 nucleotides line up with TRBD1. This sequence originates from a man aged 65-85 years with active or convalescent COVID-19. The CDR3 sequence: CASSPGQSAGELFF. CDR3 nucleotides: TGCGCCAGCAGCCCGGGACAGTCGGCCGGGGAGCTGTTTTTT.